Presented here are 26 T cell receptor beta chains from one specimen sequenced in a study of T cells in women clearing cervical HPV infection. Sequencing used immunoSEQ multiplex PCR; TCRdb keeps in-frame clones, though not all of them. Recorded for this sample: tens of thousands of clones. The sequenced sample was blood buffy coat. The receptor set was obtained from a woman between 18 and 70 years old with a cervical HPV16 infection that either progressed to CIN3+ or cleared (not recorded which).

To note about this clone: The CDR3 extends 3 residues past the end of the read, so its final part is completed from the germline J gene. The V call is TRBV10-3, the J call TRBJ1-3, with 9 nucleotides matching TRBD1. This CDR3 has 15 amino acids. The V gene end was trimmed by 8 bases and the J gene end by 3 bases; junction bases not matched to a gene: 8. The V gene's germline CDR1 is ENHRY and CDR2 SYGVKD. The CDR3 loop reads CAIGSGTGLGNTIYF. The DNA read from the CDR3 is TGTGCCATCGGTTCCGGGACAGGGCTTGGAAACACC.

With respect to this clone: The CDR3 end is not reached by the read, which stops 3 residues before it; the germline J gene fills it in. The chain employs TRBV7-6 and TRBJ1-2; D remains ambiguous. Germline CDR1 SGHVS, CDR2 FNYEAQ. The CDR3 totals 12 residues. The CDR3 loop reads CASSPTSGDYTF. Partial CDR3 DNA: TGTGCCAGCAGCCCCACTAGCGGCGAC.

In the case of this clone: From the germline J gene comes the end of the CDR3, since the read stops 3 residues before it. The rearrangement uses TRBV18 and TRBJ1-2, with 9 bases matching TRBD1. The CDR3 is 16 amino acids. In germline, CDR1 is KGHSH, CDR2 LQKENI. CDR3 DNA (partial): TGTGCCAGCTCACCTATGACAGGGGGAACCCAAGAGACC. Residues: CASSPMTGGTQET. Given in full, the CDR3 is CASSPMTGGTQETYTF. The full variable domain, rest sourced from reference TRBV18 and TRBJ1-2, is NAGVMQNPRHLVRRRGQEARLRCSPMKGHSHVYWYRQLPEEGLKFMVYLQKENIIDESGMPKERFSAEFPKEGPSILRIQQVVRGDSAAYFCASSPMTGGTQETYTFGSGTRLTVV.

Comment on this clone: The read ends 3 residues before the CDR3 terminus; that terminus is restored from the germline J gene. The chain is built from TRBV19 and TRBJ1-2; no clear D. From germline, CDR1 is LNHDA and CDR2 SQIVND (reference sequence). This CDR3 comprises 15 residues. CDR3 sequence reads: CASSSKTPFSYDYTF. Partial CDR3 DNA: TGTGCCAGTAGCTCTAAGACACCCTTCTCCTACGAC.

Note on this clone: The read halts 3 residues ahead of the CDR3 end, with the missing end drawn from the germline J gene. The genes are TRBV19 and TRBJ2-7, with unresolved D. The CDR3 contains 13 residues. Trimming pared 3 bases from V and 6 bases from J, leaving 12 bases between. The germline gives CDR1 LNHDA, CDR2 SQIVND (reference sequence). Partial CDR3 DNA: TGTGCCAGTAGTATCTCCAGGTTGAGCGAG. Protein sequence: CASSISRLSE. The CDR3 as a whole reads CASSISRLSEQYF.

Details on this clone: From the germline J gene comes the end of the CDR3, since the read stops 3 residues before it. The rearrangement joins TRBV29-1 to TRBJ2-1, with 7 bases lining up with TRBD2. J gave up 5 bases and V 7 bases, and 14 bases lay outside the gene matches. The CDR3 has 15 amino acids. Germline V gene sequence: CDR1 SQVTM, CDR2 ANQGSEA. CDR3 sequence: CSARRGGGYNNEQFF. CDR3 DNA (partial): TGCAGCGCCCGAAGGGGCGGGGGTTACAACAATGAG.

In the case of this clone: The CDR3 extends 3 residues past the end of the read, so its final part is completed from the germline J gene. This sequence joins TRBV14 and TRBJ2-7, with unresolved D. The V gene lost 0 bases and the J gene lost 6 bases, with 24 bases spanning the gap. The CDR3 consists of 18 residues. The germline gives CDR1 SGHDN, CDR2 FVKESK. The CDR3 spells CASSQDTSGSYRPTEQYF. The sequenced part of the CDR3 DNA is TGTGCCAGCAGCCAAGATACATCCGGGTCGTATCGCCCTACCGAG. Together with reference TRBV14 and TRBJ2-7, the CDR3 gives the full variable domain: EAGVTQFPSHSVIEKGQTVTLRCDPISGHDNLYWYRRVMGKEIKFLLHFVKESKQDESGMPNNRFLAERTGGTYSTLKVQPAELEDSGVYFCASSQDTSGSYRPTEQYFGPGTRLTVT.

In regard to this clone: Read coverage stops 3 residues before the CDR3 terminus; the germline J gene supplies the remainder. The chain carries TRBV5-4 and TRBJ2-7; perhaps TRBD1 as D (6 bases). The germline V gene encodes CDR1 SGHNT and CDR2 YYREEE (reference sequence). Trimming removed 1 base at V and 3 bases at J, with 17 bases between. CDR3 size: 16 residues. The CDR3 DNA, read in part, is TGTGCCAGCAGCTTGAGGTTGGGCTCAGGGGTCTACGAG. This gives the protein CASSLRLGSGVYE. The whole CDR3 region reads CASSLRLGSGVYEQYF.

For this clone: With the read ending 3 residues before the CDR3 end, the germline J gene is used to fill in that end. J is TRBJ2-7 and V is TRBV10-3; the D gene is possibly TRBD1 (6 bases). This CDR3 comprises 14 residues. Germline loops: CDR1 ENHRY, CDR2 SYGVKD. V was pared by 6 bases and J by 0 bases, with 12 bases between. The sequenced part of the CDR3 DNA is TGTGCCATCAGGTCGACAGGCAGCTCCTACGAG. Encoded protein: CAIRSTGSSYE. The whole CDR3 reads CAIRSTGSSYEQYF.

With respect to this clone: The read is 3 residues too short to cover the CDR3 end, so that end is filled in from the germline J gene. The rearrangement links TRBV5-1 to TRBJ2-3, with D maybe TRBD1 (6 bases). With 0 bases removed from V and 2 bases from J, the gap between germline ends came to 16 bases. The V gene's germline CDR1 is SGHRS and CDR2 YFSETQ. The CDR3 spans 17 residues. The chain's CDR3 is CASSLAQHTGYTDTQYF. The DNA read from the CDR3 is TGCGCCAGCAGCTTGGCTCAACATACAGGGTACACAGATACG.

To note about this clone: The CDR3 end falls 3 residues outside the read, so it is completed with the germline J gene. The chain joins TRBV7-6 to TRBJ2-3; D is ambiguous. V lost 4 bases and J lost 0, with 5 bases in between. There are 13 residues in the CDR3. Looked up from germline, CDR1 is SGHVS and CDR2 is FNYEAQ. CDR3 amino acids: CASSSFSTDTQYF. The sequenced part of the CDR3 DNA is TGTGCCAGCAGCTCCTTTAGCACAGATACG.

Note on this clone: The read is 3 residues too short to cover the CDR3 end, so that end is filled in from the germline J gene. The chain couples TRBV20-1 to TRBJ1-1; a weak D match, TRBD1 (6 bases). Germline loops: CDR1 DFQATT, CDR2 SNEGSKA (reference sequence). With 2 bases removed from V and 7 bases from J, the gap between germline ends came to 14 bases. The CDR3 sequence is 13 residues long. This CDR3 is CSARTNRDREAFF. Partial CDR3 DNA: TGCAGTGCTAGAACCAACAGGGACCGTGAA.

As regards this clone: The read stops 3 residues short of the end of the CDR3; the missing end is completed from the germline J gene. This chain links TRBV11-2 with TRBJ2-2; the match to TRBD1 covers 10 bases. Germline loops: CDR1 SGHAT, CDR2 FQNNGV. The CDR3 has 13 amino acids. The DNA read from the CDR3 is TGTGCCAGCAGCCGGGACAGGGGTGAAAAG. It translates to CASSRDRGEK. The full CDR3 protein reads CASSRDRGEKLFF.

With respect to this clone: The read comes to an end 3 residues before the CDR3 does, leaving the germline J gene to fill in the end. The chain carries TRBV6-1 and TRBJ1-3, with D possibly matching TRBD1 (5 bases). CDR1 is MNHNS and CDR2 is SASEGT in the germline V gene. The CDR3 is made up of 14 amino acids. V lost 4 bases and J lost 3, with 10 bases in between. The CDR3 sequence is CASSVVRGGNTIYF. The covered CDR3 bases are TGTGCCAGCAGTGTAGTTAGGGGTGGAAACACC.

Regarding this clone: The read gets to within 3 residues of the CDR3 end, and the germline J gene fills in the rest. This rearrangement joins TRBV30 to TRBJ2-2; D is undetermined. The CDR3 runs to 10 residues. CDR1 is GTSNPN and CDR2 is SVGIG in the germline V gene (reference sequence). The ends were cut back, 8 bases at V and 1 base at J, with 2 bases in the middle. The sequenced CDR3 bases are TGTGCCCAGAACACCGGGGAG. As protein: CAQNTGE. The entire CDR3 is CAQNTGELFF.

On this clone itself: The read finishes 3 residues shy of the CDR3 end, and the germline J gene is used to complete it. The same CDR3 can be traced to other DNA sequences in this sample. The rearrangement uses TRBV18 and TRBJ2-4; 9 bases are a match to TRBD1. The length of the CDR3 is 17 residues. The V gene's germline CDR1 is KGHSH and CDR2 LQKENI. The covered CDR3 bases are TGTGCCAGCTCACAGAACTCCGGGACAGGGTTGCACTACGGT. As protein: CASSQNSGTGLHYG. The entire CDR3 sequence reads CASSQNSGTGLHYGQYF.

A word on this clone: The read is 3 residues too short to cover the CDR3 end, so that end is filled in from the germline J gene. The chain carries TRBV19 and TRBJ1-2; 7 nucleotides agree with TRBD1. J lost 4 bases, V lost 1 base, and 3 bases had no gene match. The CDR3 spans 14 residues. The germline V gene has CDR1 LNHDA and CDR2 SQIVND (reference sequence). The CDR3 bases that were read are TGTGCCAGTAGTATAGTCGGGGACAGCTATGGC. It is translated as CASSIVGDSYG. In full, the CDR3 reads CASSIVGDSYGYTF.

The CDR3 bases that were read are TGTGCCAGCAGTAACAGGGTTGAA. Amino acids: CASSNRVE. The CDR3 reads in full as CASSNRVEAFF. This rearrangement joins TRBV6-2 or TRBV6-3 to TRBJ1-1; possible D gene TRBD1, 6 bases. The read falls 3 residues short of the CDR3 end, and the missing part is taken from the germline J gene. Germline lookup yields CDR1 MNHEY and CDR2 SVGEGT. The V and J ends lost 5 bases and 7 bases respectively, with 8 bases between them. CDR3 length: 11 residues.

CDR3 DNA (partial): TGCGCCAGCAGTTCAGGGTTGGGTAATGAG. Its translation: CASSSGLGNE. The entire CDR3 protein is CASSSGLGNEQFF. The chain has TRBV10-1 and TRBJ2-1; D is perhaps TRBD1 (5 bases). From the germline J gene comes the end of the CDR3, since the read stops 3 residues before it. V gave up 5 bases and J gave up 7 bases, with 12 bases separating them. Germline loops: CDR1 WNHNN, CDR2 SYGVQD (reference sequence). This CDR3 is built from 13 residues.

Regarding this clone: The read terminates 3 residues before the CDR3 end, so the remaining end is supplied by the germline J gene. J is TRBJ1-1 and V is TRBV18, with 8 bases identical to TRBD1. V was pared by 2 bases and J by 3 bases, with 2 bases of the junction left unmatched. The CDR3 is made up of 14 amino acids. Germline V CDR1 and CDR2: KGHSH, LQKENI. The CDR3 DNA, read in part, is TGTGCCAGCTCACCATCGACAGGGGACACTGAA. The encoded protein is CASSPSTGDTE. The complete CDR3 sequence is CASSPSTGDTEAFF.

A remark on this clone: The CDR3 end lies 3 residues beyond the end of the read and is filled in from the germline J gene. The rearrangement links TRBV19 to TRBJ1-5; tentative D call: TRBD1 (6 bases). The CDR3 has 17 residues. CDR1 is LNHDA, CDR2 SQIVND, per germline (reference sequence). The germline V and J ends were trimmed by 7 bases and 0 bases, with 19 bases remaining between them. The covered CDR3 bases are TGTGCCAGTACCGCCCCGGTAGGGACACATAGCAATCAGCCC. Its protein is CASTAPVGTHSNQP. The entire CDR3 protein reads CASTAPVGTHSNQPQHF.

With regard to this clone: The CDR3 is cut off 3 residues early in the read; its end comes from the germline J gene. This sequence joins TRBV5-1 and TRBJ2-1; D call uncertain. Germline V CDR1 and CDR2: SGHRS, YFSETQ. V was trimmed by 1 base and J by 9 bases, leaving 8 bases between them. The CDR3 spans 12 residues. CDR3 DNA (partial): TGCGCCAGCAGCTTGAATCACGGTGAG. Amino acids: CASSLNHGE. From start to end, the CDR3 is CASSLNHGEQFF.

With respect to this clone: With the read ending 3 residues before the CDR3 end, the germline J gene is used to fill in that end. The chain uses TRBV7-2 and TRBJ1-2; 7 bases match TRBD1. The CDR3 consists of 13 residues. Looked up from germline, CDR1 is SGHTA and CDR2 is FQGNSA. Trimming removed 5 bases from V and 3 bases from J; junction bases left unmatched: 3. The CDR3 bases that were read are TGTGCCAGCAGCCCAGGGGGTGACTATGGC. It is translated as CASSPGGDYG. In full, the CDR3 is CASSPGGDYGYTF.

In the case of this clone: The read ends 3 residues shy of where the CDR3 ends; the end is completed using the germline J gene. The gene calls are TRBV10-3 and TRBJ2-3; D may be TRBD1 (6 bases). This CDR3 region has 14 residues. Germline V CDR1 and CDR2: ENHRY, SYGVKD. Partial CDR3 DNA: TGTGCCACCCCGGACAGTCTCCTTCAAGAGACG. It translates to CATPDSLLQET. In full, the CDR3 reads CATPDSLLQETQYF.

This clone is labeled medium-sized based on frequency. The sequenced part of the CDR3 DNA is TGTGCCAGCAGCCTCACACCCTTTGGGGGGGGCTTGGTGTCCTACAATGAG. Translating it yields CASSLTPFGGGLVSYNE. The entire CDR3 is CASSLTPFGGGLVSYNEQFF. The chain employs TRBV14 and TRBJ2-1; D is perhaps TRBD2 (7 bases). The read falls 3 residues short of the CDR3 end, and the missing part is taken from the germline J gene. V was cut by 4 bases and J by 1 base, with 26 bases left in between. This CDR3 is 20 amino acids long. From germline, CDR1 is SGHDN and CDR2 FVKESK.

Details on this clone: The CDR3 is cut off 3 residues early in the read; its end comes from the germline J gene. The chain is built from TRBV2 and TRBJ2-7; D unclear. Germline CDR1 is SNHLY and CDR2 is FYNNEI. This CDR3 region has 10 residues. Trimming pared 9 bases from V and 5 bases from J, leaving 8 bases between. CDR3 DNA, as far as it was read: TGTGCCAGTGGGCGCGACGAG. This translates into CASGRDE. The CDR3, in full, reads CASGRDEQYF.